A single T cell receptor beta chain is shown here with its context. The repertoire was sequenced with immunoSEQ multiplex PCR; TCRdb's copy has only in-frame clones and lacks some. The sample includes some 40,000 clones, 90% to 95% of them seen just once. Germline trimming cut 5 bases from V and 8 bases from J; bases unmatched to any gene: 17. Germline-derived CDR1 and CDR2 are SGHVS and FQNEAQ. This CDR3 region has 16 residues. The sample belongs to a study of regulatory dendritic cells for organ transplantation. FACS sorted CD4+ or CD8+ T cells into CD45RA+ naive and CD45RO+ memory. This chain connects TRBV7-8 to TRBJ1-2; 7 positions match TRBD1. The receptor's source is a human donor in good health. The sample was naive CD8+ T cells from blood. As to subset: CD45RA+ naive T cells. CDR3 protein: CASSPHQGTVEEGYTF. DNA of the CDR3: TGTGCCAGCAGCCCCCATCAAGGGACAGTCGAGGAGGGCTACACCTTC.